This TCR beta chain is drawn from a study of T cell responses to AZD1222 COVID-19 vaccine. Clones were sequenced by immunoSEQ multiplex PCR, and TCRdb holds only the in-frame ones, with some missing. This table has roughly 77,000 clones, about nine tenths appearing once. Of note for this clone: Its antigen is unknown.

Deletions cut 6 bases from V and 10 bases from J, with 8 bases between. From germline, CDR1 is SGHDT and CDR2 YYEEEE. CDR3 length equals 10 residues. General study points: Donors, mostly white British, included more females; clonal diversity was possibly underestimated. All repertoire sampling was performed exclusively after the peak T cell response. Seropositive at baseline were only six AZD1222 recipients. Spike-specific TCR breadth and depth both grew after two AZD1222 doses.

The source of this sequence is an adult who received the AZD1222 COVID-19 vaccine. The chain links TRBV5-6 to TRBJ2-1; tentative D call: TRBD1 (6 bases). Sequenced here: peripheral blood, sampled 28 days after the second AZD1222 dose. The CDR3 coding sequence is TGTGCCAGCATCGGGACAGAGCAGTTCTTC. It encodes CASIGTEQFF.